This T cell receptor (beta chain) was captured by sequencing in a study of blood T cell repertoires in COVID-19. Germline-derived CDR1 and CDR2 are MNHEY and SVGAGI. V was trimmed by 1 base and J by 0 bases, leaving 11 bases between them. The CDR3 is made up of 16 amino acids. Profiled with immunoSEQ multiplex PCR; TCRdb holds only in-frame clones, not every one. The sample shows about 61,000 clones, roughly 86% of them seen only once. This clonotype originated in a man between 60 and 70 years old with acute or convalescent COVID-19. Material for sequencing was peripheral blood. This sequence joins TRBV6-5 and TRBJ2-3; TRBD2 might be the D (7 bases). The CDR3 nucleotides are TGTGCCAGCAGTTACTTAGGCGGGGGCAGCACAGATACGCAGTATTTT. It translates to CASSYLGGGSTDTQYF.